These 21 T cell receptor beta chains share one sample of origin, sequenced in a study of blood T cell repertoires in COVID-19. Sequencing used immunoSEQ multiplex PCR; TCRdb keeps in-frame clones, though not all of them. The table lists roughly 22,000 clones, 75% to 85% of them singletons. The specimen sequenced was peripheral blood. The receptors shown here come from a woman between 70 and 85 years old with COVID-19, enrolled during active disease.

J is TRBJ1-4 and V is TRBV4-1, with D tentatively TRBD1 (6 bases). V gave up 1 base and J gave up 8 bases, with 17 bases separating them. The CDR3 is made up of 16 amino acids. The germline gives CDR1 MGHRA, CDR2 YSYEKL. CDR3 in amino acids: CASSQAGTLGGEKLFF. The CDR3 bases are TGCGCCAGCAGCCAAGCTGGGACACTGGGTGGAGAAAAACTGTTTTTT.

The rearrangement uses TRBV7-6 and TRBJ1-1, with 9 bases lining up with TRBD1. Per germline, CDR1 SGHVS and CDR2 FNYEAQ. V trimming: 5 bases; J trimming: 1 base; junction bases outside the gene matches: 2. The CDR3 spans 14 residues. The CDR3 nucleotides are TGTGCCAGCAGCCCGGGACAGGGGAACACTGAAGCTTTCTTT. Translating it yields CASSPGQGNTEAFF.

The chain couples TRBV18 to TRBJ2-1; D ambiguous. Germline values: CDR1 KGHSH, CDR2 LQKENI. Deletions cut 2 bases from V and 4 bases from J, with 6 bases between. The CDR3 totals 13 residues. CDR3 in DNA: TGTGCCAGCTCACCATACAGTTACAATGAGCAGTTCTTC. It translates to CASSPYSYNEQFF.

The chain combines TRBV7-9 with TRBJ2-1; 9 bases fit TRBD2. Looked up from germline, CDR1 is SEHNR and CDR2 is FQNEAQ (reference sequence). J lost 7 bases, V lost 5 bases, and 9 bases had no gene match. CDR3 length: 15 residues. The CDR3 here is CASSPVGGGVNEQFF. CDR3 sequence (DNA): TGTGCCAGCAGCCCAGTGGGCGGGGGGGTGAATGAGCAGTTCTTC.

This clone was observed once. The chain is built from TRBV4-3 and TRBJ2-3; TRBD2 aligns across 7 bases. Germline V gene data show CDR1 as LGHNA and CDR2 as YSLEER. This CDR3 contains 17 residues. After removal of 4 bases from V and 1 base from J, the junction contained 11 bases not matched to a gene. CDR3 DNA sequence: TGCGCCAGCAGCCCTCACCACCTAGCGGAGGGCACAGATACGCAGTATTTT. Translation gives CASSPHHLAEGTDTQYF.

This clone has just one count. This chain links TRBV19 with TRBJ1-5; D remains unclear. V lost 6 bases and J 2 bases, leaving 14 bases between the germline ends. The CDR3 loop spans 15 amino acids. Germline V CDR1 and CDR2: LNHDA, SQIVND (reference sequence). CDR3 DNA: TGTGCCAGTAGCGGCTGGAGTACGGGCAATCAGCCCCAGCATTTT. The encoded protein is CASSGWSTGNQPQHF.

CDR3 amino acids: CASSQDLPSANNEQFF. In DNA, the CDR3 is TGTGCCAGCAGCCAAGATCTCCCTAGCGCAAACAATGAGCAGTTCTTC. The V gene is TRBV14, the J gene TRBJ2-1; D perhaps matches TRBD2 (6 bases). V gave up 0 bases and J gave up 5 bases, with 14 bases separating them. The CDR3 has 16 residues. CDR1 is SGHDN and CDR2 is FVKESK in the germline V gene.

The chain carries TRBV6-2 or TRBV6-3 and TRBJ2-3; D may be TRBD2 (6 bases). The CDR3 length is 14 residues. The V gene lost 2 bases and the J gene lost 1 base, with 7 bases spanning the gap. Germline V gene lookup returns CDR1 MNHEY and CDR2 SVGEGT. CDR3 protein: CASSYKRGTDTQYF. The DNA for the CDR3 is TGTGCCAGCAGTTACAAGCGGGGCACAGATACGCAGTATTTT.

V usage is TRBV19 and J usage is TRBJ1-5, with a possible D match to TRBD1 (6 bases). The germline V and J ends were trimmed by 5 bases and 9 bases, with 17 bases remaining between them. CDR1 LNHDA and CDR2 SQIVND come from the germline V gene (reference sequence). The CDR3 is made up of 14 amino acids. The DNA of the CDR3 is TGTGCCAGTAGTCTCCGACAGGCCGAGGGGCCCCAGCATTTT. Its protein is CASSLRQAEGPQHF.

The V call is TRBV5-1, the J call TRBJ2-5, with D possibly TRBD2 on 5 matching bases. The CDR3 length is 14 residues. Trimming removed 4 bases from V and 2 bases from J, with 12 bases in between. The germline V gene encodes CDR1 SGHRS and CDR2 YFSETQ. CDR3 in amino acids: CASSPDGGQETQYF. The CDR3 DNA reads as TGCGCCAGCAGCCCGGACGGCGGGCAAGAGACCCAGTACTTC.

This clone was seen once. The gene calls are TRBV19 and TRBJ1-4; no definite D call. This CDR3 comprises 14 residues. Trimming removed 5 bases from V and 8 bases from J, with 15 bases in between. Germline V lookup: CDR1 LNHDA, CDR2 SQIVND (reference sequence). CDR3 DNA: TGTGCCAGTAGTCCTTCCAGTGGCTTAGAAAAACTGTTTTTT. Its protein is CASSPSSGLEKLFF.

The CDR3 protein is CASSLEVFGDGYTF. CDR3 sequence (DNA): TGTGCCAGCAGCTTGGAAGTTTTTGGAGATGGCTACACCTTC. The rearrangement links TRBV5-5 to TRBJ1-2; D gene ambiguous. In germline, CDR1 is SGHKS, CDR2 YYEKEE (reference sequence). The CDR3 totals 14 residues. Deletions cut 0 bases from V and 6 bases from J, with 12 bases between.

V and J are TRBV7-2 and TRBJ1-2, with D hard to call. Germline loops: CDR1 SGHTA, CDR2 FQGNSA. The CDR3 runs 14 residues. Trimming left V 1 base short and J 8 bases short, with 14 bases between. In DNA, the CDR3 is TGTGCCAGCAGCTTAGAACCAGGCCCCGGAGGCTACACCTTC. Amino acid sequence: CASSLEPGPGGYTF.

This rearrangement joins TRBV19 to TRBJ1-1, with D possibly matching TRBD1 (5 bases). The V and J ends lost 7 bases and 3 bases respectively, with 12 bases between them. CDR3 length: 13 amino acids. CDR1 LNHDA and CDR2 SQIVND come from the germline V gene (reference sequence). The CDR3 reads CASNIGHHTEAFF. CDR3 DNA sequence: TGTGCCAGTAACATCGGACATCACACTGAAGCTTTCTTT.

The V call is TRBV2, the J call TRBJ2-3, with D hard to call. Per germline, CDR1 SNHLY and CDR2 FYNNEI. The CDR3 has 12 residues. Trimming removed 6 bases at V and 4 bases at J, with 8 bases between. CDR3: CASSPLPDTQYF. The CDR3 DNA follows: TGTGCCAGCAGCCCACTTCCAGATACGCAGTATTTT.

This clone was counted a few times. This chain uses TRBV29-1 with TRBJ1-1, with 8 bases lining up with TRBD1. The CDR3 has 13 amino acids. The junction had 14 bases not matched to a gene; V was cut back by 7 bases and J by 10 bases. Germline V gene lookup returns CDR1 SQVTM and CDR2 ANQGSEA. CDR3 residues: CSAVGQGGVGAFF. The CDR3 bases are TGCAGCGCCGTTGGACAGGGAGGTGTTGGAGCTTTCTTT.

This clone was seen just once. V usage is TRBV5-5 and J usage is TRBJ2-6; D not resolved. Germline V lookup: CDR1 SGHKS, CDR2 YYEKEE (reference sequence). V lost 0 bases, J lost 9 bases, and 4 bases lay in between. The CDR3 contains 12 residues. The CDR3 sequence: CASSLDLNVLTF. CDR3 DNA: TGTGCCAGCAGCTTGGATCTCAACGTCCTGACTTTC.

This CDR3 reads CASSLGGPLRNEQYV. As DNA, the CDR3 is TGTGCCAGCAGCCTAGGAGGACCATTGCGGAACGAGCAGTACGTC. This chain connects TRBV28 to TRBJ2-7, with a possible D match to TRBD2 (5 bases). This CDR3 comprises 15 residues. The germline gives CDR1 MDHEN, CDR2 SYDVKM. Between the trimmed V and J ends, which lost 6 bases and 5 bases, there was a span of 20 bases.

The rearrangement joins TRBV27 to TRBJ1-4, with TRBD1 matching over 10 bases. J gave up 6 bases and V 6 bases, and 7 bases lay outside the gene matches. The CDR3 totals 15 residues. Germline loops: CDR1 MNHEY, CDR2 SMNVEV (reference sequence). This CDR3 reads CASSRQTGGDEKLFF. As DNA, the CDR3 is TGTGCCAGCAGCCGCCAGACAGGGGGCGATGAAAAACTGTTTTTT.

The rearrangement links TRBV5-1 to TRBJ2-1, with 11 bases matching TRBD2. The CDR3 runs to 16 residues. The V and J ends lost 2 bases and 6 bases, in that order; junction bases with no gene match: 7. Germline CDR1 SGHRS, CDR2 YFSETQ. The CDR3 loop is CASSFVLAGGGNEQFF. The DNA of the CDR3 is TGCGCCAGCAGCTTCGTGCTAGCGGGGGGTGGCAATGAGCAGTTCTTC.

CDR3 in DNA: TGTGCCAGCAGCCCCACAAACACTGAAGCTTTCTTT. Translated: CASSPTNTEAFF. The chain carries TRBV3-1 (or the pseudogene TRBV3-2) and TRBJ1-1, with D hard to call. CDR1 is LGHDT, CDR2 YNNKEL, per germline (reference sequence). The ends were cut back, 4 bases at V and 2 bases at J, with 5 bases in the middle. The CDR3 covers 12 residues.